This T cell receptor (beta chain) was identified during a study of T cell clones after liver transplantation. At the level of the study: HCV positivity affected three of eight recipients; the rest lacked autoimmune or viral indications. Subjects received no induction therapy and standard immunosuppression until randomization at 12-24 months post-transplant.

Note on this clone: As yet, its antigen is unknown.

CDR3 length: 23 residues. Trimming took 2 bases from V and 4 from J; bases not matched to a gene: 27. The germline gives CDR1 MDHEN, CDR2 SYDVKM. Notes on the study in general: Donor-reactive sequences fell more than third party-reactive ones, suggesting partial deletion.

Sequencing was performed with immunoSEQ multiplex PCR; in TCRdb, only in-frame clones are kept and a portion is missing. The sample includes 50,000 or so clones, roughly nine tenths of them seen just once. This chain links TRBV28 with TRBJ2-7, with 12 bases that match TRBD2. The starting material was CD8+ T cells from blood, obtained 12 months after liver transplant. This receptor was identified in a human patient who received a liver transplant. Some of the T cells might come from the graft donor. CDR3 region: CASSLEGGGGLVLAGGPAYEQYF. CDR3 sequence (DNA): TGTGCCAGCAGTTTAGAAGGCGGTGGGGGGCTGGTTCTAGCGGGAGGGCCGGCGTACGAGCAGTACTTC.